The clone carrying this T cell receptor beta chain appeared many times. V was clipped by 6 bases and J by 8 bases; unmatched bases: 18. Germline V CDR1 and CDR2: MNHNS, SASEGT. CDR3 size: 16 residues. What was amplified from RNA transcripts were TCR beta CDR3 regions. In the first-round RT-PCR of the TCR CDR3, the HTBI primer set was used. Using its own MiXCR run on the multiplex PCR reads, TCRdb lists one record per CDR3 protein. The sample lists 450,000 to 550,000 distinct CDR3 sequences, 24% occurring once. These data originate in a study of T cells in Graves' hyperthyroidism and ophthalmopathy. The sequenced material came from blood. This chain uses TRBV6-1 with TRBJ1-2; TRBD1 matches 7 bases. This TCR came from a woman aged 25-40 years with Graves' ophthalmopathy. The CDR3 spells CASSPTGVRGPRGYTF. The CDR3 nucleotides are TGTGCCAGCAGCCCGACGGGGGTGAGGGGGCCTAGAGGCTACACCTTC.